This TCR beta chain originates from a study of identical twins. Study conclusions and caveats: Insertion counts were lower in abundant cord blood beta clonotypes, a trend that memory repertoires did not show. Partial confounding of zero-insertion analyses by invariant MAIT and iNKT cells was possible. Interpretation of the results relied on cross-sectional statistical analysis and not on following the same donors.

From the 5' RACE reads, TCRdb called clonotypes with MiXCR, one entry per CDR3 protein. The sample holds approximately 700,000 distinct CDR3 sequences, roughly 18% seen once. CDR3 length equals 17 residues. The trim removed 5 bases at V and 3 bases at J, leaving 12 bases unmatched. CDR1 and CDR2 (germline): LNHNV, YYDKDF (reference sequence). Concerning this clonotype: Its antigen is as yet unknown.

The data also belong to a second study, concerning T cells expressing NK-cell markers. That study adds: These clonotypes, the leaders elsewhere, also led the CD3+CD56-NKG2C+ fraction in four donors.

What was sequenced was PBMCs. The clonotype comes from a woman under 30 in good health. The chain carries TRBV15 and TRBJ2-1, with 8 bases matching TRBD2. The CDR3 reads CATSPRQSAGVYNEQFF. The CDR3 nucleotides read TGTGCCACCAGCCCCCGACAGTCAGCGGGAGTCTACAATGAGCAGTTCTTC. The complete variable domain, with remaining parts taken from reference TRBV15 and TRBJ2-1, reads DAMVIQNPRYQVTQFGKPVTLSCSQTLNHNVMYWYQQKSSQAPKLLFHYYDKDFNNEADTPDNFQSRRPNTSFCFLDIRSPGLGDTAMYLCATSPRQSAGVYNEQFFGPGTRLTVL.